The present T cell receptor (beta chain) was sequenced within a study of cytomegalovirus exposure and HLA in healthy donors. This PCR relied on a set of 60 Vbeta primers and 13 Jbeta primers. Only in-frame clones appear in the TCRdb table, and some are missing; sequencing was by immunoSEQ multiplex PCR. The sample table sets out 150,000 to 200,000 clones. About this clone itself: Its specificity is not known.

Study conclusions and caveats: The only immune exposure information that was available was CMV serostatus. Previously analyzed data showed that most TCR beta V segments were productive at a frequency of about 87% or about 30%. There were 150 to 200 TCR beta chains listed as cytomegalovirus-associated.

This TCR came from a young woman in good health and CMV-seropositive. Material for sequencing was PBMCs.

This CDR3 is CASSLNLAGPPYNEQFF. In DNA form, the CDR3 reads TGTGCCAGCAGCTTGAATTTAGCGGGCCCTCCCTACAATGAGCAGTTCTTC. The chain employs TRBV4-2 and TRBJ2-1, with TRBD2 identical over 7 bases. Unmatched junction bases numbered 12, after V lost 5 bases and J lost 2 bases. Germline V lookup: CDR1 LGHNA, CDR2 YNFKEQ. The CDR3 totals 17 residues.